This T cell receptor (beta chain) was observed in a study of blood T cell repertoires in COVID-19. Repertoires were generated with immunoSEQ multiplex PCR, while TCRdb's copy carries only in-frame clones and drops some. The sample contains 110,000 to 150,000 clones, around 89% of which appear only once. The CDR3 extends over 15 amino acids. CDR1 is SEHNR and CDR2 is FQNEAQ in the germline V gene (reference sequence). The ends lost 5 bases at V and 5 bases at J; junction bases unmatched: 7. The receptor's source is a man in his sixties with active or convalescent COVID-19. Sequenced input: peripheral blood. This chain connects TRBV7-9 to TRBJ2-3; the match to TRBD1 covers 10 bases. DNA for the CDR3: TGTGCCAGCAGCGTAGACAGGGGGCGTTTAGATACGCAGTATTTT. Translating it yields CASSVDRGRLDTQYF.